The rows below give T cell receptor beta chains drawn from one sample of a study of PD-1 blockade in classical Hodgkin lymphoma. Method: immunoSEQ multiplex PCR; TCRdb's copy keeps in-frame clones and lacks some. The sample yields tens of thousands of clones, roughly 90% seen once. Sample: peripheral blood mononuclear cells (PBMCs), taken at baseline. These receptors were taken from a human donor with classical Hodgkin lymphoma. Each CDR3 is given with its conserved first and last residue. D genes are given only for firm matches. Expanded clones get a size class; other rows say once, few or many, or leave the size out.

J	D	V	size	CDR3	DNA
TRBJ2-5	-	TRBV6-5	-	CASSRTRGGTQYF	TGTGCCAGCAGCCGGACGCGCGGAGGAACCCAGTACTTC
TRBJ2-5	-	TRBV5-1	-	CASSETGLTQYF	TGCGCCAGCAGTGAAACAGGTTTGACCCAGTACTTC
TRBJ2-7	-	TRBV28	-	CASSTGLPYEQYF	TGTGCCAGCAGCACAGGGTTACCCTACGAGCAGTACTTC
TRBJ1-5	-	TRBV5-1	-	CASSLEAGGQPQHF	TGCGCCAGCAGCTTGGAAGCCGGGGGTCAGCCCCAGCATTTT
TRBJ1-5	-	TRBV19	few	CASSIEHSNQPQHF	TGTGCCAGTAGTATAGAACATAGCAATCAGCCCCAGCATTTT
TRBJ2-7	TRBD1	TRBV19	few	CASSIGGTGVAYEQYF	TGTGCCAGTAGTATAGGGGGGACAGGGGTTGCCTACGAGCAGTACTTC
TRBJ1-1	TRBD1	TRBV27	-	CASSTGGTEAFF	TGTGCCAGCAGCACAGGGGGCACTGAAGCTTTCTTT
TRBJ1-4	-	TRBV19	-	CRENEKLFF	TGTCGAGAAAATGAAAAACTGTTTTTT
TRBJ2-7	TRBD1	TRBV15	-	CATSSRQGSTYEQYF	TGTGCCACCAGCAGTAGACAGGGTTCCACCTACGAGCAGTACTTC
TRBJ2-5	-	TRBV18	-	CASSARETQYF	TGTGCCAGCTCCGCTAGAGAGACCCAGTACTTC
TRBJ1-2	TRBD1	TRBV4-1	-	CASSQEDRSYGYTF	TGCGCCAGCAGCCAAGAGGACAGGAGCTATGGCTACACCTTC
TRBJ1-4	-	TRBV7-9	-	CASSLGRDHEKLFF	TGTGCCAGCAGCTTAGGTCGGGACCATGAAAAACTGTTTTTT
TRBJ2-2	TRBD1	TRBV7-9	-	CASSWRTGTGTGELFF	TGTGCCAGCAGCTGGCGAACCGGGACAGGCACCGGGGAGCTGTTTTTT
TRBJ2-7	TRBD1	TRBV19	-	CASSSDPGGLGEQYF	TGTGCCAGTAGTAGTGATCCAGGGGGCCTGGGCGAGCAGTACTTC
TRBJ2-2	TRBD2	TRBV4-3	-	CASSQGRGGLSGELFF	TGCGCCAGCAGCCAAGGGCGGGGGGGGCTTTCCGGGGAGCTGTTTTTT
TRBJ1-2	-	TRBV28	-	CASSPGLTVYGYTF	TGTGCCAGCAGTCCCGGACTGACCGTTTATGGCTACACCTTC
TRBJ1-2	TRBD1	TRBV29-1	-	CSVPRTGNYGYTF	TGCAGCGTCCCCCGGACAGGAAACTATGGCTACACCTTC
TRBJ1-1	-	TRBV5-1	-	CASSWGGLRNTEAFF	TGCGCCAGCAGCTGGGGGGGGCTGAGGAACACTGAAGCTTTCTTT
TRBJ2-1	TRBD2	TRBV18	-	CASSRKAGGYNEQFF	TGTGCCAGCTCACGAAAAGCGGGGGGCTACAATGAGCAGTTCTTC